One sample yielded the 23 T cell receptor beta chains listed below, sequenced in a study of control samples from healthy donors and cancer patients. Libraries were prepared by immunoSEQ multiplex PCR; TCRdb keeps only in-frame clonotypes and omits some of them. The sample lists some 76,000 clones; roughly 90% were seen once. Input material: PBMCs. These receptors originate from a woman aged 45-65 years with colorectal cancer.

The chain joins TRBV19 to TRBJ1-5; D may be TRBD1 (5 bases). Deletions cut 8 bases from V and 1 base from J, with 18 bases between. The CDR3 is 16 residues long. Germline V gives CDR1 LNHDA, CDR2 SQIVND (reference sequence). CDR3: CASLKAGGSSNQPQHF. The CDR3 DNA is TGTGCCAGTCTCAAGGCGGGGGGGTCGAGCAATCAGCCCCAGCATTTT.

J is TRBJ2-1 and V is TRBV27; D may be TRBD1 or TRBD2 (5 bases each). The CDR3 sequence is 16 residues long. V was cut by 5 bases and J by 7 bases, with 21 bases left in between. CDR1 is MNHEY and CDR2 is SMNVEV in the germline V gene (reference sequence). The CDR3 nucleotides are TGTGCCAGCAGTCCGTCTATAGGGGAGAAGGAGAATGAGCAGTTCTTC. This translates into CASSPSIGEKENEQFF.

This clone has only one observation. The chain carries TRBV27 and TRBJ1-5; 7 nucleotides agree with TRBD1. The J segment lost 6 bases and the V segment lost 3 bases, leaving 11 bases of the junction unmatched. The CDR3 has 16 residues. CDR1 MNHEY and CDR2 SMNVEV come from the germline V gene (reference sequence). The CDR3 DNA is TGTGCCAGCAGTTTCACCTCCAGGGGGATAGGTCAGCCCCAGCATTTT. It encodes CASSFTSRGIGQPQHF.

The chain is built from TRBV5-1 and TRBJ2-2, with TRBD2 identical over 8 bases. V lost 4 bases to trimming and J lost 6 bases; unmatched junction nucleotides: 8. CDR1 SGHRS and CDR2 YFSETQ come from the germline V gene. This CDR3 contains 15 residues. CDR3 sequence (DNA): TGCGCCAGCAGCCTCGGTAGCGGGGTTCCCGGGGAGCTGTTTTTT. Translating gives CASSLGSGVPGELFF.

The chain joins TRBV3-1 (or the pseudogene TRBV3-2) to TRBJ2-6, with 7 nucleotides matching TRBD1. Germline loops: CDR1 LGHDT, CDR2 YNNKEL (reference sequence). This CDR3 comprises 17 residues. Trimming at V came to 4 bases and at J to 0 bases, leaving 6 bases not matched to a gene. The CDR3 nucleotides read TGTGCCAGCAGCCCATCGACAGGGTTCTCTGGGGCCAACGTCCTGACTTTC. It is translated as CASSPSTGFSGANVLTF.

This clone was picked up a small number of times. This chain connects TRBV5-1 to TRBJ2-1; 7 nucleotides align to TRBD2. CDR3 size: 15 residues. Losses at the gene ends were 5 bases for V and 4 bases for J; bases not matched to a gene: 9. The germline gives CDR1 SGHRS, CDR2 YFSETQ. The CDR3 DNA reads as TGCGCCAGCAGTTCAAGGACTAGTCTTTACAATGAGCAGTTCTTC. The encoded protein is CASSSRTSLYNEQFF.

The CDR3 region is CASRETGGHVELFF. CDR3 bases: TGTGCCAGCAGGGAGACAGGAGGGCATGTGGAGCTGTTTTTT. J is TRBJ2-2 and V is TRBV7-9; D is tentatively TRBD1 or TRBD2 (6 bases each). Trimming cost V 6 bases and J 10 bases, with 18 bases left between them. Germline CDR1 and CDR2: SEHNR and FQNEAQ (reference sequence). CDR3 length: 14 residues.

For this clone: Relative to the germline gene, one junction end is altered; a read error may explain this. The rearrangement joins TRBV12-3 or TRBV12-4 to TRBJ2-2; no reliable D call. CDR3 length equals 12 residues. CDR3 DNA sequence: TGTGCCAGCAATTTAAACACCGGGGAGCTGTTTTTT. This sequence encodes CASNLNTGELFF.

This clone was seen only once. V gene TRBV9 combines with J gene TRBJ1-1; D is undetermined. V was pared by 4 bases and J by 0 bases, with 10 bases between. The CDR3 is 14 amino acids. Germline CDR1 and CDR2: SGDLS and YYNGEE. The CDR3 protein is CASSPRPVNTEAFF. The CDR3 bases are TGTGCCAGCAGCCCCCGGCCAGTGAACACTGAAGCTTTCTTT. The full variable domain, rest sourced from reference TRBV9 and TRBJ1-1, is DSGVTQTPKHLITATGQRVTLRCSPRSGDLSVYWYQQSLDQGLQFLIQYYNGEERAKGNILERFSAQQFPDLHSELNLSSLELGDSALYFCASSPRPVNTEAFFGQGTRLTVV.

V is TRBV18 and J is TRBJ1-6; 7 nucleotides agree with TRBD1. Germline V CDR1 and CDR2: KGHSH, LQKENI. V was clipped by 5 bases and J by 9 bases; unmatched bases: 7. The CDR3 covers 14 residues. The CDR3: CASSGTGDGSPLHF. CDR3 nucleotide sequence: TGTGCCAGCTCAGGCACAGGGGACGGTTCACCCCTCCACTTT.

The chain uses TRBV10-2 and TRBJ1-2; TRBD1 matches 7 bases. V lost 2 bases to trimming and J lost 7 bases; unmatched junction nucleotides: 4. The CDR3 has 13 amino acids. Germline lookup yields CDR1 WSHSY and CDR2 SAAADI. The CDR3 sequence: CASSEDRVGGYTF. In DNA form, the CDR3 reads TGCGCCAGCAGTGAGGACAGGGTGGGTGGCTACACCTTC.

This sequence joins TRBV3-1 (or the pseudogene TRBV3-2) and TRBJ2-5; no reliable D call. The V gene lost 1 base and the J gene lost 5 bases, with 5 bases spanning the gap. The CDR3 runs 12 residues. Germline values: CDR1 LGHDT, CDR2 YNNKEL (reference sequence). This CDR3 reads CASSQGGETQYF. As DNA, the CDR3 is TGTGCCAGCAGCCAAGGTGGGGAGACCCAGTACTTC.

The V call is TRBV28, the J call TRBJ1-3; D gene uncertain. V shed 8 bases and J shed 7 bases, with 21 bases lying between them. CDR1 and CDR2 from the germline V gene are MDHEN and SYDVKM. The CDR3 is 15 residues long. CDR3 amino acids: CASDSPFEGRNTIYF. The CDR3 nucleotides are TGTGCCAGCGATTCCCCGTTTGAGGGCCGGAACACCATATATTTT.

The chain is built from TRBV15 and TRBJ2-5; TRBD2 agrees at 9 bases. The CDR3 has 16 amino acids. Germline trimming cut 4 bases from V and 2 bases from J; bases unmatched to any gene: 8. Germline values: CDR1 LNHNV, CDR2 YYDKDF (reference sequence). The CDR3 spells CATSNGLAYLQETQYF. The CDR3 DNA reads TGTGCCACCAGCAACGGACTAGCGTACCTACAAGAGACCCAGTACTTC.

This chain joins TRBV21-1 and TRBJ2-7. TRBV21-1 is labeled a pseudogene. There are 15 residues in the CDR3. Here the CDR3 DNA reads TGTGCCAGCAGCAAACTCGACCGCCGCCACTACGAGCAGTACGTC. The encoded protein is CASSKLDRRHYEQYV.

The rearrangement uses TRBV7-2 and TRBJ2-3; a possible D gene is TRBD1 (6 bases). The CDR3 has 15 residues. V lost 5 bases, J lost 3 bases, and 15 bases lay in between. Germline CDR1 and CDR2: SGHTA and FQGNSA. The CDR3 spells CASSLWTAGTDTQYF. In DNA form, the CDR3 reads TGTGCCAGCAGCCTATGGACAGCTGGGACAGATACGCAGTATTTT.

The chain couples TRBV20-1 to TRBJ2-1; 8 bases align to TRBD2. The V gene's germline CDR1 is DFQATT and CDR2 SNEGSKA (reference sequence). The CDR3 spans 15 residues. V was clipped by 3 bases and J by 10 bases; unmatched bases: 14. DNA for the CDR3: TGCAGTGCTAGTAAGACTAGCGTGACCTTTGGGGAGCAGTTCTTC. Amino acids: CSASKTSVTFGEQFF.

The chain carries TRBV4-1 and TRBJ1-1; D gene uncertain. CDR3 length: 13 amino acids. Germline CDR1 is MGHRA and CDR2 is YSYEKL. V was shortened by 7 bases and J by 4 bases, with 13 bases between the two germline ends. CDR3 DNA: TGCGCCAGCACCCTGACGATGGGCACTGAAGCTTTCTTT. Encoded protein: CASTLTMGTEAFF.

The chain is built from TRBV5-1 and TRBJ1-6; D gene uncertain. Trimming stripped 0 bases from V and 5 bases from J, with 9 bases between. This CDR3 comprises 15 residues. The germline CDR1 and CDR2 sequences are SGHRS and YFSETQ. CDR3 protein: CASSLVGPDNSPLHF. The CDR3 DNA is TGCGCCAGCAGCTTGGTCGGCCCTGATAATTCACCCCTCCACTTT.

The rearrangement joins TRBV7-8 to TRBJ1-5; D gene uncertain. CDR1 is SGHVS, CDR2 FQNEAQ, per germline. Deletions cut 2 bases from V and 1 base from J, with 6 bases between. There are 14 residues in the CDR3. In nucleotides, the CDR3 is TGTGCCAGCAGCTTACTGGAAAGCAATCAGCCCCAGCATTTT. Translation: CASSLLESNQPQHF. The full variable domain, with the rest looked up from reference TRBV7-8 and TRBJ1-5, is GAGVSQSPRYKVAKRGQDVALRCDPISGHVSLFWYQQALGQGPEFLTYFQNEAQLDKSGLPSDRFFAERPEGSVSTLKIQRTQQEDSAVYLCASSLLESNQPQHFGDGTRLSIL.

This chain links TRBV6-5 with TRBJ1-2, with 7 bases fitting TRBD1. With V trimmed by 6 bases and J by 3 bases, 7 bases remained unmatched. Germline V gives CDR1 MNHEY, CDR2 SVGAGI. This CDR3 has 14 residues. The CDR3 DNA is TGTGCCAGCAGCCTACAGGGGTCGGACTATGGCTACACCTTC. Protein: CASSLQGSDYGYTF.

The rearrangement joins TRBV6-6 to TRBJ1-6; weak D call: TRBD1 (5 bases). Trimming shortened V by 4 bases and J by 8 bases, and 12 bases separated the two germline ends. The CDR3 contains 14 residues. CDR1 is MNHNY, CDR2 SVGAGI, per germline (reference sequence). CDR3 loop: CASSFQGTDSPLHF. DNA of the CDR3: TGTGCCAGCAGTTTTCAGGGTACGGATTCACCCCTCCACTTT.

CDR3 nucleotide sequence: TGTGCCAGCAGCCAAGGGTTGGCCGCGGGGGGCTACACCTTC. Translated, it gives CASSQGLAAGGYTF. The chain carries TRBV3-1 (or the pseudogene TRBV3-2) and TRBJ1-2, with no clear D. The CDR3 extends over 14 amino acids. Trimming left V 1 base short and J 8 bases short, with 14 bases between. CDR1 is LGHDT, CDR2 YNNKEL, per germline (reference sequence).